This TCR beta chain was documented in a study of cytomegalovirus exposure and HLA in healthy donors. Overall study findings and caveats: Specific recognition of CMV antigens was confirmed in vitro for three chains (all CMV-associated).

Unrecorded immune exposures were likely, despite nominal health at sampling. In regard to this clone: What it recognizes is unknown.

Trimming took 4 bases from V and 2 from J; bases not matched to a gene: 3. Germline CDR1 is LGHNA and CDR2 is YNFKEQ. This CDR3 contains 16 residues. The PCR employed 60 Vbeta primers together with 13 Jbeta primers. Sequenced by immunoSEQ multiplex PCR; TCRdb stores in-frame clones only, minus some. The sample holds 210,000 or so clones, 85% to 90% seen once. This TCR came from a woman aged 18-35 years in good health and CMV-seronegative. This chain joins TRBV4-2 and TRBJ2-5, with 14 bases lining up with TRBD2. Input material: PBMCs. CDR3 loop: CASSLGTSGGQETQYF. The CDR3 bases are TGTGCCAGCAGCCTTGGGACTAGCGGGGGACAAGAGACCCAGTACTTC.